This passage covers 30 T cell receptor beta chains from one sample sequenced in a study of vaccination and CD4 T cells after COVID-19. No antigen has been identified for these receptors. Sequencing of cultured CD4+ T cell DNA used the Oncomine TCR Beta short-read assay. One entry per CDR3 protein, called by TCRdb with MiXCR from the PCR reads. The sample yields 20,000 or so distinct CDR3 sequences, about 38% seen once. Stated treatment: roughly 11-day PBMC culture with coronavirus spike peptide pools or control peptides (ViraFEST assay). The specimen comprised CD4+ T cells from blood, cultured in vitro, sampled before SARS-CoV-2 vaccination. The origin of the receptors is a human donor who received a COVID-19 vaccine.

V is TRBV6-1 and J is TRBJ1-1, with D uncertain. This CDR3 region has 13 residues. Germline CDR1 MNHNS, CDR2 SASEGT. V was shortened by 8 bases and J by 1 base, with 11 bases between the two germline ends. The CDR3 reads CASGGLGNTEAFF. The DNA for the CDR3 is TGTGCCAGCGGCGGGCTTGGGAACACTGAAGCTTTCTTT.

This clonotype has a handful of counts. This chain connects TRBV30 to TRBJ1-3; D is uncertain. The germline V gene has CDR1 GTSNPN and CDR2 SVGIG (reference sequence). Trimming pared 2 bases from V and 2 bases from J, leaving 13 bases between. The CDR3 is made up of 15 amino acids. Here the CDR3 reads CAWSPRLRTGNTIYF. The CDR3 DNA sequence: TGTGCCTGGAGTCCTCGCCTAAGAACTGGAAACACCATATATTTT.

V gene TRBV21-1 combines with J gene TRBJ2-5. TRBV21-1 is given as a pseudogene. The CDR3 has 15 residues. CDR3 sequence reads: CATHLLKGIQETQYF. In DNA, the CDR3 is TGTGCCACCCATCTATTGAAAGGAATACAAGAGACCCAGTACTTC.

V usage is TRBV6-1 and J usage is TRBJ1-6; weak D call: TRBD1 (6 bases). Trimming took 4 bases from V and 7 from J, leaving 14 bases between them. Germline lookup yields CDR1 MNHNS and CDR2 SASEGT. This CDR3 is built from 15 residues. CDR3 in DNA: TGTGCCAGCAGTGGAGACATGGGACACAATTCACCCCTCCACTTT. Encoded protein: CASSGDMGHNSPLHF.

The chain links TRBV19 to TRBJ2-7; no firm D call. CDR3 length: 13 amino acids. The V end lost 2 bases, the J end lost 2 bases, and 7 bases lay between the germline ends. Germline lookup yields CDR1 LNHDA and CDR2 SQIVND (reference sequence). The CDR3 sequence is CASSISVTYEQYF. Here the CDR3 DNA reads TGTGCCAGTAGTATATCGGTAACCTACGAGCAGTACTTC.

This clonotype was observed a few times. The chain combines TRBV7-9 with TRBJ1-2, with a tentative D call TRBD1 (6 bases). V was shortened by 1 base and J by 4 bases, with 10 bases between the two germline ends. This CDR3 is 14 amino acids long. Per germline, CDR1 SEHNR and CDR2 FQNEAQ (reference sequence). DNA for the CDR3: TGTGCCAGCAGCTTAGTCAGGGGAGGCTATGGCTACACCTTC. Encoded protein: CASSLVRGGYGYTF.

This chain uses TRBV7-3 with TRBJ2-3; the D gene is possibly TRBD2 (5 bases). The V and J ends lost 1 base and 4 bases respectively, with 12 bases between them. The CDR3 runs to 15 residues. Germline V lookup: CDR1 SGHTA, CDR2 FQGTGA. The DNA of the CDR3 is TGTGCCAGCAGCTTAAATGGGAGATTTGCAGATACGCAGTATTTT. This encodes CASSLNGRFADTQYF. The full variable domain, its missing parts supplied by reference TRBV7-3 and TRBJ2-3, is GAGVSQTPSNKVTEKGKYVELRCDPISGHTALYWYRQSLGQGPEFLIYFQGTGAADDSGLPNDRFFAVRPEGSVSTLKIQRTERGDSAVYLCASSLNGRFADTQYFGPGTRLTVL.

The rearrangement uses TRBV20-1 and TRBJ1-1, with D perhaps TRBD1 (6 bases). From germline, CDR1 is DFQATT and CDR2 SNEGSKA (reference sequence). V lost 6 bases, J lost 3 bases, and 11 bases lay in between. The CDR3 has 12 residues. CDR3 amino acids: CSAAEGDTEAFF. The CDR3 nucleotides read TGCAGTGCGGCAGAGGGGGACACTGAAGCTTTCTTT.

This sequence joins TRBV7-9 and TRBJ1-2; D might be TRBD1 (5 bases). The CDR3 sequence is 13 residues long. CDR1 is SEHNR, CDR2 FQNEAQ, per germline (reference sequence). V shed 1 base and J shed 8 bases, with 11 bases lying between them. In DNA, the CDR3 is TGTGCCAGCAGCTTAGTAGCTGGGGACGGCTACACCTTC. Its translation: CASSLVAGDGYTF.

This clonotype was observed a handful of times. The chain recombines TRBV30 with TRBJ1-6, with TRBD1 matching 8 bases. Germline loops: CDR1 GTSNPN, CDR2 SVGIG (reference sequence). The CDR3 covers 15 residues. V shed 3 bases and J 10 bases; nucleotides not matched to a gene: 11. The CDR3 DNA is TGTGCCTGGAGCCGACCGGACAGGGAATTCTCACCCCTCCACTTT. It encodes CAWSRPDREFSPLHF.

This clonotype was observed a handful of times. The chain carries TRBV20-1 and TRBJ1-5; a weak D match, TRBD1 (6 bases). The germline gives CDR1 DFQATT, CDR2 SNEGSKA (reference sequence). The CDR3 contains 15 residues. The V end was cut by 4 bases, the J end by 6 bases, with 19 bases between. In DNA form, the CDR3 reads TGCAGTGCTACCCCTGGGAGGGGGAGCGGTCAGCCCCAGCATTTT. Residues: CSATPGRGSGQPQHF.

The V call is TRBV4-1, the J call TRBJ2-2, with 8 nucleotides matching TRBD2. J gave up 0 bases and V 4 bases, and 1 base lay outside the gene matches. The germline V gene encodes CDR1 MGHRA and CDR2 YSYEKL. The CDR3 totals 15 residues. The CDR3 DNA sequence: TGCGCCAGCAGCCCCGGGGGGGCGAACACCGGGGAGCTGTTTTTT. It encodes CASSPGGANTGELFF.

This clonotype occurred once. This sequence joins TRBV30 and TRBJ2-7, with 11 bases matching TRBD1. Germline CDR1 is GTSNPN and CDR2 is SVGIG (reference sequence). The ends lost 2 bases at V and 3 bases at J; junction bases unmatched: 15. This CDR3 is 18 amino acids long. The CDR3 reads CAWSTTPSGQGVHYEQYF. The CDR3 DNA reads TGTGCCTGGAGTACAACGCCCTCGGGACAGGGGGTTCACTACGAGCAGTACTTC.

CDR3 DNA: TGTGCCAGCAGCTTCAGGACTAGCGGGACCCCGAAGGGCACAGATACGCAGTATTTT. The encoded protein is CASSFRTSGTPKGTDTQYF. V usage is TRBV5-4 and J usage is TRBJ2-3; 12 positions agree with TRBD2. Germline CDR1 reads SGHNT; CDR2 reads YYREEE (reference sequence). V lost 2 bases, J lost 1 base, and 11 bases stayed unmatched. This CDR3 contains 19 residues.

V is TRBV18 and J is TRBJ1-5; 8 positions match TRBD1. V lost 5 bases and J lost 0; bases outside the gene matches: 6. Germline V lookup: CDR1 KGHSH, CDR2 LQKENI. This CDR3 is 16 amino acids long. The CDR3 is CASSSDRDYSNQPQHF. The DNA for the CDR3 is TGTGCCAGCTCATCGGACAGGGATTATAGCAATCAGCCCCAGCATTTT.

This clonotype was recorded a few times. The chain has TRBV6-5 and TRBJ1-5, with D possibly TRBD1 on 6 matching bases. Germline-derived CDR1 and CDR2 are MNHEY and SVGAGI. The CDR3 extends over 11 amino acids. V was pared by 4 bases and J by 11 bases, with 9 bases between. This CDR3 is CASSFQGSQHF. The CDR3 DNA reads as TGTGCCAGCAGTTTCCAGGGGTCCCAGCATTTT.

This clonotype is a singleton in its sample. V usage is TRBV7-2 and J usage is TRBJ2-4, with a weak D call TRBD2 (8 bases). The length of the CDR3 is 16 residues. CDR1 SGHTA and CDR2 FQGNSA come from the germline V gene. The V end lost 5 bases, the J end lost 0 bases, and 14 bases lay between the germline ends. DNA for the CDR3: TGTGCCAGCAGCCGGGAGGGGGCCTTAGCCAAAAACATTCAGTACTTC. Protein sequence: CASSREGALAKNIQYF.

The V gene is TRBV11-2, the J gene TRBJ2-3; D unclear. CDR1 and CDR2 (germline): SGHAT, FQNNGV. Trimming stripped 2 bases from V and 0 bases from J, with 3 bases between. The CDR3 is 13 residues long. This CDR3 is CASSLPSTDTQYF. Written as DNA, the CDR3 is TGTGCCAGCAGCTTACCAAGCACAGATACGCAGTATTTT.

The rearrangement uses TRBV20-1 and TRBJ1-2; D gene uncertain. The germline CDR1 and CDR2 sequences are DFQATT and SNEGSKA (reference sequence). The CDR3 runs 14 residues. V dropped 1 base and J dropped 4 bases, with 13 bases sitting between them. The DNA for the CDR3 is TGCAGTGCTAGAGCGACATGGCGCGGCTATGGCTACACCTTC. Protein product: CSARATWRGYGYTF.

The genes are TRBV4-1 and TRBJ1-6; D call uncertain. Trimming pared 0 bases from V and 6 bases from J, leaving 6 bases between. This CDR3 comprises 14 residues. In germline, CDR1 is MGHRA, CDR2 YSYEKL. CDR3 nucleotide sequence: TGCGCCAGCAGCCAAGAGATGGCTAATTCACCCCTCCACTTT. Translated, it gives CASSQEMANSPLHF.

This clonotype was detected only a few times. The chain is built from TRBV6-1 and TRBJ2-7; a possible D gene is TRBD1 (5 bases). Looked up from germline, CDR1 is MNHNS and CDR2 is SASEGT. This CDR3 spans 18 amino acids. The ends were cut back, 8 bases at V and 7 bases at J, with 33 bases in the middle. The CDR3 region has the DNA TGTGCCAGCCGGCCGACAGTGTTTGGACCCCAGGGATTTGTGGAGCAGTACTTC. This encodes CASRPTVFGPQGFVEQYF.

The J gene is TRBJ2-1, the V gene TRBV21-1. TRBV21-1 is a documented pseudogene. The CDR3 extends over 15 amino acids. In nucleotides, the CDR3 is TGTGCCAGCAGCAAGCGGCAGGTCGTTGACAATGAGCAGTTCTTC. It codes for CASSKRQVVDNEQFF.

V and J are TRBV27 and TRBJ1-1, with no clear D. The CDR3 is 16 residues long. Trimming took 0 bases from V and 0 from J, leaving 11 bases between them. The germline gives CDR1 MNHEY, CDR2 SMNVEV (reference sequence). The CDR3 bases are TGTGCCAGCAGTTTATCTCTCAGCAGAATGAACACTGAAGCTTTCTTT. This encodes CASSLSLSRMNTEAFF.

The gene calls are TRBV9 and TRBJ2-7; 7 positions match TRBD1. The trim removed 4 bases at V and 0 bases at J, leaving 4 bases unmatched. Looked up from germline, CDR1 is SGDLS and CDR2 is YYNGEE. The CDR3 is made up of 14 amino acids. The CDR3 protein is CASSLTGYSYEQYF. Here the CDR3 DNA reads TGTGCCAGCAGCTTGACAGGGTACTCCTACGAGCAGTACTTC.

The genes are TRBV12-3 or TRBV12-4 and TRBJ2-5; TRBD2 might be the D (7 bases). CDR3 length: 15 amino acids. Trimming left V 3 bases short and J 1 base short, with 12 bases between. The CDR3 region has the DNA TGTGCCAGCAGTTTTTTTCGGGGGGCCCAAGAGACCCAGTACTTC. Its protein is CASSFFRGAQETQYF.

The rearrangement joins TRBV27 to TRBJ2-7, with 8 bases matching TRBD1. The CDR3 loop spans 19 amino acids. Germline V gives CDR1 MNHEY, CDR2 SMNVEV (reference sequence). V trimming: 2 bases; J trimming: 3 bases; junction bases outside the gene matches: 18. The CDR3 DNA follows: TGTGCCAGCAGTTTAAGGGTTGTTGGACAGGGATTTTTGGTCTACGAGCAGTACTTC. It is translated as CASSLRVVGQGFLVYEQYF.

The table lists this clonotype with a few counts. V and J are TRBV25-1 and TRBJ1-5; unclear D gene. Germline CDR1 and CDR2: MGHDK and SYGVNS. V was cut by 6 bases and J by 5 bases, with 5 bases left in between. The CDR3 runs 11 residues. DNA of the CDR3: TGTGCCAGCAGAGACGATCAGCCCCAGCATTTT. Its protein product is CASRDDQPQHF.

This clonotype was found a few times. The chain is built from TRBV4-2 and TRBJ1-3, with a tentative D call TRBD1 (5 bases). Per germline, CDR1 LGHNA and CDR2 YNFKEQ. V gave up 0 bases and J gave up 0 bases, with 9 bases separating them. The CDR3 is made up of 16 amino acids. The CDR3 nucleotides are TGTGCCAGCAGCCAAGAAGCGACAGTCTCTGGAAACACCATATATTTT. This sequence encodes CASSQEATVSGNTIYF.

This chain uses TRBV5-1 with TRBJ2-7, with D tentatively TRBD1 (5 bases). Trimming pared 0 bases from V and 3 bases from J, leaving 13 bases between. Germline CDR1 and CDR2: SGHRS and YFSETQ. The CDR3 has 15 residues. The CDR3 protein is CASSLDPGSVYEQYF. The CDR3 DNA is TGCGCCAGCAGCTTGGATCCAGGGTCGGTCTACGAGCAGTACTTC.

V and J are TRBV19 and TRBJ1-2, with a weak D call TRBD1 (6 bases). This CDR3 comprises 13 residues. V was shortened by 3 bases and J by 8 bases, with 13 bases between the two germline ends. Germline values: CDR1 LNHDA, CDR2 SQIVND (reference sequence). The CDR3 sequence is CASSIPGAGGYTF. The CDR3 nucleotides read TGTGCCAGTAGTATTCCGGGGGCAGGGGGCTACACCTTC.